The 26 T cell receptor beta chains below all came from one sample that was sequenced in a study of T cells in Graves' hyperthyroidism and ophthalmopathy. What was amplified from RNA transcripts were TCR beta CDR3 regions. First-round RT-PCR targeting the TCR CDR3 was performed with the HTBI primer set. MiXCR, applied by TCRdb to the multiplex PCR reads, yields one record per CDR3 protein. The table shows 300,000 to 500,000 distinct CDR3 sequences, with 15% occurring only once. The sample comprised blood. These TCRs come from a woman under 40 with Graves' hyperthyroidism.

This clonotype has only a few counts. The DNA of the CDR3 is TGTGCCATCAGTGATCCTAGCGTGGGGAGGGGAGAGACCCAGTACTTC. The encoded protein is CAISDPSVGRGETQYF. The chain links TRBV10-3 to TRBJ2-5; 7 nucleotides line up with TRBD2. Germline V gene data show CDR1 as ENHRY and CDR2 as SYGVKD. The junction had 11 bases not matched to a gene; V was cut back by 3 bases and J by 4 bases. The CDR3 has 16 residues.

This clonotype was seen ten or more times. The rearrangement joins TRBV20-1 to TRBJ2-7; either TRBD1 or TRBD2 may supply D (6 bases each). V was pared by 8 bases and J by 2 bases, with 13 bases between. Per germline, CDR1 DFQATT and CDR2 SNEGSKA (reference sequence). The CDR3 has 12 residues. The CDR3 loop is CSRGQGPYEQYF. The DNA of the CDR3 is TGCAGTCGGGGGCAGGGGCCCTACGAGCAGTACTTC.

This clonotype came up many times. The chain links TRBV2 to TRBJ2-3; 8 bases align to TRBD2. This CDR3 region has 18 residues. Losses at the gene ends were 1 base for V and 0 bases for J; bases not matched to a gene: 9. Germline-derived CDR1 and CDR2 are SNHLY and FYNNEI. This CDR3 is CASSEGLAFDWSTDTQYF. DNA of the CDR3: TGTGCCAGCAGTGAAGGACTAGCGTTCGATTGGAGCACAGATACGCAGTATTTT. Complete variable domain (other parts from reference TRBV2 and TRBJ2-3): EPEVTQTPSHQVTQMGQEVILRCVPISNHLYFYWYRQILGQKVEFLVSFYNNEISEKSEIFDDQFSVERPDGSNFTLKIRSTKLEDSAMYFCASSEGLAFDWSTDTQYFGPGTRLTVL.

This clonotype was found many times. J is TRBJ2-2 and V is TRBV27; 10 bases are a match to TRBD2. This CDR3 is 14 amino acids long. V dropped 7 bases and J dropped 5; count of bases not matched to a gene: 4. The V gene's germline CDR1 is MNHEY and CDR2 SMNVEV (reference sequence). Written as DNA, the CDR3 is TGTGCCAGCACTAGCGGGAGAGGGACCGGGGAGCTGTTTTTT. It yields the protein CASTSGRGTGELFF.

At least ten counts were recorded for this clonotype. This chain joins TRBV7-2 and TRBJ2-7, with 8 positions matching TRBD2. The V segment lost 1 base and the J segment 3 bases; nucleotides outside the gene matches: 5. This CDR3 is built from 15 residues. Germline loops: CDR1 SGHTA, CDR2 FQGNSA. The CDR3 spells CASSLEVAGIYEQYF. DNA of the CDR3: TGTGCCAGCAGCTTAGAGGTAGCGGGGATCTACGAGCAGTACTTC.

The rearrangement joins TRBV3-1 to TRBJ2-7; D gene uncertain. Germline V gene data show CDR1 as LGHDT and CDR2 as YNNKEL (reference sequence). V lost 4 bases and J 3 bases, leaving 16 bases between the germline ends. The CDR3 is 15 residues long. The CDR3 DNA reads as TGTGCCAGCAGCCTACCAAAGGGTGCCCTCTACGAGCAGTACTTC. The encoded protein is CASSLPKGALYEQYF.

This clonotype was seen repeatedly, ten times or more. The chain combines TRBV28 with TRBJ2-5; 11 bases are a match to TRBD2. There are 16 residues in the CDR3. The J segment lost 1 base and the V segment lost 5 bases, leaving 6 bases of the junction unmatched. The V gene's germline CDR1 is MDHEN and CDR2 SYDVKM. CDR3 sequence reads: CASSDLAGGIQETQYF. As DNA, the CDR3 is TGTGCCAGCAGTGACCTAGCGGGAGGTATCCAAGAGACCCAGTACTTC.

The CDR3, as DNA: TGTGCCAGCAGTTTCCTCAGGGGAGACACCGGGGAGCTGTTTTTT. Translated: CASSFLRGDTGELFF. This rearrangement joins TRBV27 to TRBJ2-2, with D possibly being TRBD1 (6 bases). Germline loops: CDR1 MNHEY, CDR2 SMNVEV (reference sequence). The CDR3 covers 15 residues. Trimming removed 3 bases from V and 3 bases from J, with 11 bases in between.

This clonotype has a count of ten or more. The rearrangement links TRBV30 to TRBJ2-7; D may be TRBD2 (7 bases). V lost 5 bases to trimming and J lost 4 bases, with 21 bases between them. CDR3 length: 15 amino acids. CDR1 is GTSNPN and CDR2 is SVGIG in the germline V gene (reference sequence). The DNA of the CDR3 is TGTGCCTGGGCACAAGGCGGACTAGGGGGGTACGAGCAGTACTTC. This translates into CAWAQGGLGGYEQYF.

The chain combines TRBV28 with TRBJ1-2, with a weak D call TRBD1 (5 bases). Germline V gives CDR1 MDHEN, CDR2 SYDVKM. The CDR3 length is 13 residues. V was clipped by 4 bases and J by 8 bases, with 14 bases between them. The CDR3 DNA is TGTGCCAGCAGTTCAGAACAGGCTGGCGGCTACACCTTC. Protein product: CASSSEQAGGYTF.

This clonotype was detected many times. The CDR3 DNA is TGTGCCAGCTCACCACAGACAGGTACCTACGAGCAGTACTTC. Amino acid sequence: CASSPQTGTYEQYF. The V and J genes are TRBV18 and TRBJ2-7, with D perhaps TRBD1 (6 bases). V was pared by 1 base and J by 2 bases, with 9 bases between. CDR1 and CDR2 (germline): KGHSH, LQKENI. CDR3 length: 14 residues.

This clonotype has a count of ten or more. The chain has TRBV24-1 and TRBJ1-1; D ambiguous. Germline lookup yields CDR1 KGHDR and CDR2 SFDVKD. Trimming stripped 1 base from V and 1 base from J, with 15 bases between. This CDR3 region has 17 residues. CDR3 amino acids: CATSDFRRGTTNTEAFF. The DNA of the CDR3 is TGTGCCACCAGTGATTTTCGGCGTGGCACGACGAACACTGAAGCTTTCTTT.

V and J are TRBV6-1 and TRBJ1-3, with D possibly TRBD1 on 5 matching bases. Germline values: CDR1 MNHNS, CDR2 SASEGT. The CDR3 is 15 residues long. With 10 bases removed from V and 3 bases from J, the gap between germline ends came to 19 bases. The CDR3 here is CATGWGELFGNTIYF. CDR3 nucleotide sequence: TGTGCCACCGGATGGGGGGAGCTATTTGGAAACACCATATATTTT.

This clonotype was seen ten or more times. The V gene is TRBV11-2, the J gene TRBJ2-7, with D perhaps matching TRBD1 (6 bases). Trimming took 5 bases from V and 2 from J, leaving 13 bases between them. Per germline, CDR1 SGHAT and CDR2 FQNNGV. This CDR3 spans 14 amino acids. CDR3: CASSLTGHTYEQYF. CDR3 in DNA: TGTGCCAGCAGCCTGACAGGCCATACCTACGAGCAGTACTTC.

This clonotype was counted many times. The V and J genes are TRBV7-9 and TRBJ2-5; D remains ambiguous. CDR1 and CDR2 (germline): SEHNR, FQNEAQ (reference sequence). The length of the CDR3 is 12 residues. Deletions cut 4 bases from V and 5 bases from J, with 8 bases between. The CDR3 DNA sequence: TGTGCCAGCAGCTCCATGTTCGAGACCCAGTACTTC. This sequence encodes CASSSMFETQYF.

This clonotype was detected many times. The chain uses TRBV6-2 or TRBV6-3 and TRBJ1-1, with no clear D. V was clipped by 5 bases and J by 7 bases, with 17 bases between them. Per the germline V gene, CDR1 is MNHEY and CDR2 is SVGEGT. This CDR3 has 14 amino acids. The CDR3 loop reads CASSPITVGSEAFF. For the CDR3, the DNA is TGTGCCAGCAGTCCCATCACCGTGGGGAGTGAAGCTTTCTTT.

The chain's CDR3 is CASSEMGQKNQPQHF. DNA of the CDR3: TGTGCCAGCAGTGAAATGGGACAGAAGAATCAGCCCCAGCATTTT. The chain employs TRBV2 and TRBJ1-5, with 7 bases identical to TRBD1. The J segment lost 4 bases and the V segment lost 2 bases, leaving 5 bases of the junction unmatched. The CDR3 is 15 amino acids. CDR1 is SNHLY, CDR2 FYNNEI, per germline.

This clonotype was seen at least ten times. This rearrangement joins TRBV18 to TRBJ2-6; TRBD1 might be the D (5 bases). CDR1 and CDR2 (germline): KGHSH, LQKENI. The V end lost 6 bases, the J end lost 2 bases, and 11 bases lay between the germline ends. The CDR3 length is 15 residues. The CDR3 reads CASSRDRTGANVLTF. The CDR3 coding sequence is TGTGCCAGCTCCCGCGACAGAACTGGGGCCAACGTCCTGACTTTC.

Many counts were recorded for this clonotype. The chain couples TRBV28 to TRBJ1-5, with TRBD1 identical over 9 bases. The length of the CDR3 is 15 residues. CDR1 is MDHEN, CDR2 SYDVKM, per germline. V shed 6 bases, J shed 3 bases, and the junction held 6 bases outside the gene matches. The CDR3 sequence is CASRQGQGNNQPQHF. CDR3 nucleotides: TGTGCCAGCAGACAGGGACAGGGCAACAATCAGCCCCAGCATTTT.

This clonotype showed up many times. CDR3 residues: CASSESRYSNTDTQYF. The CDR3 bases are TGTGCCAGCAGTGAAAGCCGTTATTCCAACACAGATACGCAGTATTTT. The rearrangement links TRBV6-1 to TRBJ2-3, with unresolved D. Trimming took off 2 bases at V and 2 bases at J, with 14 bases between the two ends. The CDR3 is made up of 16 amino acids. Germline V gene data show CDR1 as MNHNS and CDR2 as SASEGT.

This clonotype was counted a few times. The CDR3 loop is CASSYTSGSVQTQYF. The CDR3, as DNA: TGTGCCAGCAGCTATACGTCGGGGTCCGTTCAGACCCAGTACTTC. The chain links TRBV7-9 to TRBJ2-5; possibly TRBD2 for D (5 bases). The CDR3 totals 15 residues. The germline V and J ends were trimmed by 4 bases and 6 bases, with 18 bases remaining between them. Germline-derived CDR1 and CDR2 are SEHNR and FQNEAQ (reference sequence).

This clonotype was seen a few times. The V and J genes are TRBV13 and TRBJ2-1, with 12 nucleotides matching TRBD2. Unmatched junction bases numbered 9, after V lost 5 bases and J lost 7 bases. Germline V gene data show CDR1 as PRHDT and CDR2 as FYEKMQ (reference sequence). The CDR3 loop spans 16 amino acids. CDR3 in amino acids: CASSGPGLAGINEQFF. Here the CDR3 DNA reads TGTGCCAGCAGCGGACCGGGACTAGCGGGTATTAATGAGCAGTTCTTC.

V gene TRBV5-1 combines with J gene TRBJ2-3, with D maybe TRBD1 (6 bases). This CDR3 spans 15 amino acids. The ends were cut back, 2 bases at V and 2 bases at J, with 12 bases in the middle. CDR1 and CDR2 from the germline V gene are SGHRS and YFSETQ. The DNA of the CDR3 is TGCGCCAGCAGCTTCCGGGACATTCTCACAGATACGCAGTATTTT. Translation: CASSFRDILTDTQYF. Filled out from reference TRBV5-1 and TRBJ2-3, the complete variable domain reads KAGVTQTPRYLIKTRGQQVTLSCSPISGHRSVSWYQQTPGQGLQFLFEYFSETQRNKGNFPGRFSGRQFSNSRSEMNVSTLELGDSALYLCASSFRDILTDTQYFGPGTRLTVL.

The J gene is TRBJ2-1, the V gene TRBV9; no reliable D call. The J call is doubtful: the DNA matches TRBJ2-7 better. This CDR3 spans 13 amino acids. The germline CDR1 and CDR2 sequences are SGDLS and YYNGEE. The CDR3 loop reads CASSPLPYNEQYF. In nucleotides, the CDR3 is TGTGCCAGCAGCCCCCTTCCTTACAATGAGCAGTACTTC.

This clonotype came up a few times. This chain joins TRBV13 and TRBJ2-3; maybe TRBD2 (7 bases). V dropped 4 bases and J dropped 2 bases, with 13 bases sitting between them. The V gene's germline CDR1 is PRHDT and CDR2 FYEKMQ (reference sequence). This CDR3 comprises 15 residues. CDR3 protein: CASSSRGGFTDTQYF. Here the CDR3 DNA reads TGTGCCAGCAGCTCAAGGGGGGGGTTCACAGATACGCAGTATTTT. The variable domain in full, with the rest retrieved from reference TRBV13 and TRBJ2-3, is AAGVIQSPRHLIKEKRETATLKCYPIPRHDTVYWYQQGPGQDPQFLISFYEKMQSDKGSIPDRFSAQQFSDYHSELNMSSLELGDSALYFCASSSRGGFTDTQYFGPGTRLTVL.

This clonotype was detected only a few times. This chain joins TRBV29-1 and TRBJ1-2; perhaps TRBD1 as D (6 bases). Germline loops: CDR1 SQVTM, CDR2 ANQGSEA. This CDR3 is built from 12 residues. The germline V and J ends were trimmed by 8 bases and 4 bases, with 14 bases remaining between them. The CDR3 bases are TGCAGCCTCTGGACAGAGCGCTATGGCTACACCTTC. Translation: CSLWTERYGYTF.